The 7 T cell receptor beta chains below come from one sample, sequenced in a study of patients and donors after allogeneic stem cell transplantation. TCRdb called the RT-PCR reads again in MiXCR, with one record for every CDR3 protein. The sample includes under 95,000 distinct CDR3 sequences, 4% to 5% seen only once; the top ten take around 2.6%. Sequencing was done on a sample of blood, either unsorted or a sorted T cell fraction (not recorded which). The receptors were gathered from a human donor who was either an allogeneic HSCT recipient or a stem cell or donor lymphocyte infusion donor (not recorded which). It is not recorded whose cells these are; they may come from a transplant donor.

This clonotype was observed many times. The rearrangement links TRBV5-6 to TRBJ1-5, with D tentatively TRBD1 (6 bases). This CDR3 contains 15 residues. V lost 4 bases and J lost 2, with 13 bases in between. The germline V gene has CDR1 SGHDT and CDR2 YYEEEE. For the CDR3, the DNA is TGTGCCAGCAGCCCGGGCCCAGGGGGCAATCAGCCCCAGCATTTT. Residues: CASSPGPGGNQPQHF. The entire variable domain, with the rest obtained from reference TRBV5-6 and TRBJ1-5, is as follows: DAGVTQSPTHLIKTRGQQVTLRCSPKSGHDTVSWYQQALGQGPQFIFQYYEEEERQRGNFPDRFSGHQFPNYSSELNVNALLLGDSALYLCASSPGPGGNQPQHFGDGTRLSIL.

This clonotype was recorded at least ten times. The chain recombines TRBV20-1 with TRBJ2-1, with 8 bases fitting TRBD2. V lost 0 bases and J lost 4; bases outside the gene matches: 11. This CDR3 is built from 17 residues. The germline CDR1 and CDR2 sequences are DFQATT and SNEGSKA (reference sequence). The CDR3 reads CSARDIGLAGIYNEQFF. In DNA form, the CDR3 reads TGCAGTGCTAGAGATATCGGGCTAGCGGGTATATACAATGAGCAGTTCTTC.

The sample holds many counts of this clonotype. The V gene is TRBV7-3, the J gene TRBJ2-7; 9 bases line up with TRBD1. The J segment lost 0 bases and the V segment lost 6 bases, leaving 0 bases of the junction unmatched. Germline CDR1 SGHTA, CDR2 FQGTGA. This CDR3 contains 13 residues. The CDR3 DNA follows: TGTGCCAGCAGGGGACAGGGCTCCTACGAGCAGTACTTC. Residues: CASRGQGSYEQYF.

This clonotype was counted ten times or more. The chain is built from TRBV18 and TRBJ1-1; D ambiguous. The V and J ends lost 0 bases and 6 bases respectively, with 11 bases between them. Germline lookup yields CDR1 KGHSH and CDR2 LQKENI. This CDR3 contains 14 residues. This CDR3 is CASSPPSVGSEAFF. The DNA for the CDR3 is TGTGCCAGCTCACCACCATCGGTAGGGTCTGAAGCTTTCTTT.

This clonotype occurred a few times. CDR3 loop: CATRAKSGDFGGEQYF. In nucleotides, the CDR3 is TGTGCCACCAGAGCGAAATCGGGGGATTTCGGAGGCGAGCAGTACTTC. The chain combines TRBV15 with TRBJ2-7; a possible D gene is TRBD2 (6 bases). The CDR3 consists of 16 residues. Germline CDR1 and CDR2: LNHNV and YYDKDF (reference sequence). The V and J ends lost 6 bases and 6 bases respectively, with 24 bases between them.

This clonotype was observed many times. The chain combines TRBV28 with TRBJ2-1; TRBD2 matches at 9 bases. Germline trimming cut 3 bases from V and 1 base from J; bases unmatched to any gene: 7. Germline loops: CDR1 MDHEN, CDR2 SYDVKM. This CDR3 region has 17 residues. The CDR3 protein is CASSFGAGGLSYNEQFF. The CDR3 DNA reads as TGTGCCAGCAGTTTTGGAGCGGGGGGACTATCCTACAATGAGCAGTTCTTC.

There are many counts of this clonotype. The chain combines TRBV20-1 with TRBJ2-5, with 8 bases that match TRBD2. Trimming took 3 bases from V and 7 from J; bases not matched to a gene: 13. The CDR3 runs to 15 residues. Germline V gene lookup returns CDR1 DFQATT and CDR2 SNEGSKA (reference sequence). The CDR3 sequence: CSASERWVAGRTQYF. CDR3 nucleotides: TGCAGTGCTAGCGAGAGATGGGTAGCGGGAAGGACCCAGTACTTC.